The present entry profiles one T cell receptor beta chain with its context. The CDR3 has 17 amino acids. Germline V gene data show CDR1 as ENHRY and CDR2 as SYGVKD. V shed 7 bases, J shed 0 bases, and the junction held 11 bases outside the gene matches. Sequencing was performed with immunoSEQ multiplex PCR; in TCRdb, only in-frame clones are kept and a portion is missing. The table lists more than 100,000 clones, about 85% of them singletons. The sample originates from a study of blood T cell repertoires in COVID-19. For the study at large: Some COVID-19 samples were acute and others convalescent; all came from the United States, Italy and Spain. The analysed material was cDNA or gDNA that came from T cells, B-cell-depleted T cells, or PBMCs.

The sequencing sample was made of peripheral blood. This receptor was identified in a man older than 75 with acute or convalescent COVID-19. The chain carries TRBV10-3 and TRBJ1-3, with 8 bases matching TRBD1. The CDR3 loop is CAIKGLGQASSGNTIYF. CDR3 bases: TGTGCCATCAAAGGCTTGGGACAGGCGAGCTCTGGAAACACCATATATTTT.